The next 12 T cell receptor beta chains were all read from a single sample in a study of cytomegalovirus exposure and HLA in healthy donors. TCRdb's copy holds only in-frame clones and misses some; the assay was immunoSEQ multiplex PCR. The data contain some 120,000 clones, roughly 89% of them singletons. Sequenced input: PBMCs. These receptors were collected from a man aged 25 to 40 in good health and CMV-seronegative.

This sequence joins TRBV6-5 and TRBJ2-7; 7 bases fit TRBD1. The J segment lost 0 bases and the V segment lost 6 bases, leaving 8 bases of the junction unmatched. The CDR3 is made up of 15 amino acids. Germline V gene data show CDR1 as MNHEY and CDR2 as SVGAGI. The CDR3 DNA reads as TGTGCCAGCAGAGGGGGCCAGTCCAACTCCTACGAGCAGTACTTC. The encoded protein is CASRGGQSNSYEQYF.

In DNA form, the CDR3 reads TGCAGCGTTGCTTTCAGGGGGCGAGGAAACACCATATATTTT. Protein product: CSVAFRGRGNTIYF. V and J are TRBV29-1 and TRBJ1-3; 8 positions match TRBD1. The CDR3 sequence is 14 residues long. The junction had 6 bases not matched to a gene; V was cut back by 4 bases and J by 4 bases. CDR1 is SQVTM, CDR2 ANQGSEA, per germline.

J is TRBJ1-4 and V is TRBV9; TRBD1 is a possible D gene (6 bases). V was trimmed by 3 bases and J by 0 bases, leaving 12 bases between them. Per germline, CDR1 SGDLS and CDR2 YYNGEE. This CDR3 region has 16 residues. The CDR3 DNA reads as TGTGCCAGCAGCGCGGGACACCTCGCAACTAATGAAAAACTGTTTTTT. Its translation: CASSAGHLATNEKLFF. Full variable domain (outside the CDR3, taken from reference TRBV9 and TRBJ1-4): DSGVTQTPKHLITATGQRVTLRCSPRSGDLSVYWYQQSLDQGLQFLIQYYNGEERAKGNILERFSAQQFPDLHSELNLSSLELGDSALYFCASSAGHLATNEKLFFGSGTQLSVL.

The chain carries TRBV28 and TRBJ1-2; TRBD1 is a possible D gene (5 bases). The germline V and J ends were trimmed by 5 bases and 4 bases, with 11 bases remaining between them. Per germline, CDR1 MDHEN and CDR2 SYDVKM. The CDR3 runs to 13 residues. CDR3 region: CASSPPRVYGYTF. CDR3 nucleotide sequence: TGTGCCAGCAGTCCCCCCAGGGTCTATGGCTACACCTTC.

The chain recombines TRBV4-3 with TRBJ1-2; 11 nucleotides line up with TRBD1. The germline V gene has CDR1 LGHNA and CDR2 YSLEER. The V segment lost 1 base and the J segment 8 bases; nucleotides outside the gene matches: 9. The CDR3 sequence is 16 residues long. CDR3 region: CASSQVGQGAAWGYTF. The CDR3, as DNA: TGCGCCAGCAGCCAAGTCGGACAGGGGGCGGCTTGGGGCTACACCTTC.

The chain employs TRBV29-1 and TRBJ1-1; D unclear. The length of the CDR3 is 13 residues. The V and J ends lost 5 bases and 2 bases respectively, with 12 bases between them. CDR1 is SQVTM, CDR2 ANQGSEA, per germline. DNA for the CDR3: TGCAGCGTTTCCGGGAGCCCTAACACTGAAGCTTTCTTT. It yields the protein CSVSGSPNTEAFF.

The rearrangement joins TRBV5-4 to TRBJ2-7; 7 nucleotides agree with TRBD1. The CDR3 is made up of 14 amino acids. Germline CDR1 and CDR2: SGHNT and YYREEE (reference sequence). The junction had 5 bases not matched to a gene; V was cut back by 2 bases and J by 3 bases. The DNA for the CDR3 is TGTGCCAGCAGCTTCGGCAGGACAGGCTACGAGCAGTACTTC. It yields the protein CASSFGRTGYEQYF.

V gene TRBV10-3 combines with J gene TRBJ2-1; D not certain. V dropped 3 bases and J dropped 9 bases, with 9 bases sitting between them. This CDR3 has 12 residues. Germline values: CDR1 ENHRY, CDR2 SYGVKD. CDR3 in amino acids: CAISDQRSEQFF. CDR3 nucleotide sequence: TGTGCCATCAGTGACCAACGTAGTGAGCAGTTCTTC.

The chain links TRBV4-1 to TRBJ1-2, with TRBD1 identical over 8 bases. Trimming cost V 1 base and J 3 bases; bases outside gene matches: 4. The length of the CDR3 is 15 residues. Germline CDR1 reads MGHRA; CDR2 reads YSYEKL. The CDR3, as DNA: TGCGCCAGCAGCCAAGCACCAGGGGGCGACTATGGCTACACCTTC. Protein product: CASSQAPGGDYGYTF.

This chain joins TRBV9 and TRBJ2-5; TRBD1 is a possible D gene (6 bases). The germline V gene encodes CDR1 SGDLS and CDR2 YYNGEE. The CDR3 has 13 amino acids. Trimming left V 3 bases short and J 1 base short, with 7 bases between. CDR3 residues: CASSGTVQETQYF. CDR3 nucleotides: TGTGCCAGCAGCGGGACAGTCCAAGAGACCCAGTACTTC. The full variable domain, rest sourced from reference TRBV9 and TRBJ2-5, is DSGVTQTPKHLITATGQRVTLRCSPRSGDLSVYWYQQSLDQGLQFLIQYYNGEERAKGNILERFSAQQFPDLHSELNLSSLELGDSALYFCASSGTVQETQYFGPGTRLLVL.

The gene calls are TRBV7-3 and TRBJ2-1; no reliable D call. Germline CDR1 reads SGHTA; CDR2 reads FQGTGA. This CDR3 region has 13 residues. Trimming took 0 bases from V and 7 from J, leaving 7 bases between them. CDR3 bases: TGTGCCAGCAGCTTAACGGCCGGGAATGAGCAGTTCTTC. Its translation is CASSLTAGNEQFF.

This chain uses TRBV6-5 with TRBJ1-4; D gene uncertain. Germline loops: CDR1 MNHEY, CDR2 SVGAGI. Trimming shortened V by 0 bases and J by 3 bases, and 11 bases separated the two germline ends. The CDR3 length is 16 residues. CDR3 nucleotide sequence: TGTGCCAGCAGTTACTCCTCACTCGATTCTAATGAAAAACTGTTTTTT. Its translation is CASSYSSLDSNEKLFF.